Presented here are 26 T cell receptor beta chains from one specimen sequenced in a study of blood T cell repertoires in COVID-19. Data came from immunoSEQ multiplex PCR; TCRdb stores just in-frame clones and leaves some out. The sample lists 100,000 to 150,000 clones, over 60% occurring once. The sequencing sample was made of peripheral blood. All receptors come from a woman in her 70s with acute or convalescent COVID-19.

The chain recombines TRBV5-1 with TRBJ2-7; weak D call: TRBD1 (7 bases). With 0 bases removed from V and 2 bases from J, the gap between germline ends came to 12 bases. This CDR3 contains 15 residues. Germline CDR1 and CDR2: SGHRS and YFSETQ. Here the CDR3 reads CASSLVRDSAYEQYF. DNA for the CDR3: TGCGCCAGCAGCTTGGTGCGGGACAGTGCCTACGAGCAGTACTTC.

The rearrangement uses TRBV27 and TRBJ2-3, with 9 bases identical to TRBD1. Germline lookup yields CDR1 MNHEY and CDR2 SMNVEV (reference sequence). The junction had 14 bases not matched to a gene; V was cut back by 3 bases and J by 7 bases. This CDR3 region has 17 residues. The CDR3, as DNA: TGTGCCAGCAGTTTGGGACTACAGGGGGCGGCGAGCAATACGCAGTATTTT. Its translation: CASSLGLQGAASNTQYF.

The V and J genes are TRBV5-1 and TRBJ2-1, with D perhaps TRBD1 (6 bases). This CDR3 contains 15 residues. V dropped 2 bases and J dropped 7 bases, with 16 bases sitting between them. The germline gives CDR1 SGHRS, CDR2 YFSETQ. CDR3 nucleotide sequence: TGCGCCAGCAGCTTACAGGGAGACCCCGTGAATGAGCAGTTCTTC. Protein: CASSLQGDPVNEQFF.

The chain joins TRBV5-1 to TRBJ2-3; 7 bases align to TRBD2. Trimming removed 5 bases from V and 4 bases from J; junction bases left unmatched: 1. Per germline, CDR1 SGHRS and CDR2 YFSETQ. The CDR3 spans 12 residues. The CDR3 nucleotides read TGCGCCAGCAGTCGGGAGGCAGATACGCAGTATTTT. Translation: CASSREADTQYF. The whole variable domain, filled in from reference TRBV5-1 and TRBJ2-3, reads KAGVTQTPRYLIKTRGQQVTLSCSPISGHRSVSWYQQTPGQGLQFLFEYFSETQRNKGNFPGRFSGRQFSNSRSEMNVSTLELGDSALYLCASSREADTQYFGPGTRLTVL.

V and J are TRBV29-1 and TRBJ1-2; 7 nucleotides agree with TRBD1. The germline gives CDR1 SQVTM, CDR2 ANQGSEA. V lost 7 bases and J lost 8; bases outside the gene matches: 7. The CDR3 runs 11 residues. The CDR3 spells CSGETGRGYTF. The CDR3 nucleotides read TGCAGCGGCGAGACAGGGCGCGGCTACACCTTC.

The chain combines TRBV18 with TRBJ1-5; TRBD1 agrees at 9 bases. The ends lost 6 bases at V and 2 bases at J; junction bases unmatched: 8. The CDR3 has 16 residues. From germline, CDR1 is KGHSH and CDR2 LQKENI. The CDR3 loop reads CASSDRGGEGNQPQHF. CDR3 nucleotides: TGTGCCAGCTCCGACAGGGGGGGCGAGGGCAATCAGCCCCAGCATTTT.

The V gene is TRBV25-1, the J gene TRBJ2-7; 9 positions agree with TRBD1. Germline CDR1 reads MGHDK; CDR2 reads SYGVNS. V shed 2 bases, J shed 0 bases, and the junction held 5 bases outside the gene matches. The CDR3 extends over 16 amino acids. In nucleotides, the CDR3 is TGTGCCAGCAGTGAAAACAGGGGGCGAGGCTCCTACGAGCAGTACTTC. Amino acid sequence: CASSENRGRGSYEQYF.

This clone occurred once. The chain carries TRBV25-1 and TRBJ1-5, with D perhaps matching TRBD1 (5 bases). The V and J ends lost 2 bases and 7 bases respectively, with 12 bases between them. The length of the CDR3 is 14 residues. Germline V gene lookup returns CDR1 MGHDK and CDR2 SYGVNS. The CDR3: CASSEGGETQPQHF. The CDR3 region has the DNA TGTGCCAGCAGTGAAGGGGGGGAGACCCAGCCCCAGCATTTT. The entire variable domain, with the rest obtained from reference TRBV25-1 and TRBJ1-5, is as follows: EADIYQTPRYLVIGTGKKITLECSQTMGHDKMYWYQQDPGMELHLIHYSYGVNSTEKGDLSSESTVSRIRTEHFPLTLESARPSHTSQYLCASSEGGETQPQHFGDGTRLSIL.

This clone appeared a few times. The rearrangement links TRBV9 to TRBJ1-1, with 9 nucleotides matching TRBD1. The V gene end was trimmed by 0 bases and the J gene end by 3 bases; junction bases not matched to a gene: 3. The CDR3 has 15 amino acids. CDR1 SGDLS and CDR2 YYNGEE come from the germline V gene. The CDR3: CASSVVGTGYTEAFF. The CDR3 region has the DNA TGTGCCAGCAGCGTAGTGGGGACAGGGTACACTGAAGCTTTCTTT.

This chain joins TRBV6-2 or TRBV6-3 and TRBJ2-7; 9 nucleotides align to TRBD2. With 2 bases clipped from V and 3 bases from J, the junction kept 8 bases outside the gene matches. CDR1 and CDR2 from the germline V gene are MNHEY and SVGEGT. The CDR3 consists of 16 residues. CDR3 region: CASSYTGTSFNYEQYF. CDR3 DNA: TGTGCCAGCAGTTACACCGGGACTAGCTTCAACTACGAGCAGTACTTC.

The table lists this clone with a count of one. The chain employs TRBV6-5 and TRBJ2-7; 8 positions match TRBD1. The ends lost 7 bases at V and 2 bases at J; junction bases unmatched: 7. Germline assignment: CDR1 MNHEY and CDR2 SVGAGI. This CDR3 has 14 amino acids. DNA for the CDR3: TGTGCCAGCACCCCAGGGGGCCCTCCCTACGAGCAGTACTTC. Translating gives CASTPGGPPYEQYF.

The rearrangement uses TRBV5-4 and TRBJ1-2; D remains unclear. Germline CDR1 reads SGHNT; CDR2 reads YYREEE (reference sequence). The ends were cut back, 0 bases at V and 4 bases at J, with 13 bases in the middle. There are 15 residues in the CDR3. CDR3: CASSLEGRATYGYTF. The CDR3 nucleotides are TGTGCCAGCAGCTTGGAAGGGAGGGCGACCTATGGCTACACCTTC. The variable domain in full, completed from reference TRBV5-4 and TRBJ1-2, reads ETGVTQSPTHLIKTRGQQVTLRCSSQSGHNTVSWYQQALGQGPQFIFQYYREEENGRGNFPPRFSGLQFPNYSSELNVNALELDDSALYLCASSLEGRATYGYTFGSGTRLTVV.

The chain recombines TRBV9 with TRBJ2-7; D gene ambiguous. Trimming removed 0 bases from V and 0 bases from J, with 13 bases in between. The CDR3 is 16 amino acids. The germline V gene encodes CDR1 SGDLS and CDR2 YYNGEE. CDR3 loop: CASSVGLGFDSYEQYF. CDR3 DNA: TGTGCCAGCAGCGTAGGTCTCGGGTTTGACTCCTACGAGCAGTACTTC. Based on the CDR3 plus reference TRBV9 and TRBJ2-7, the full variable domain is DSGVTQTPKHLITATGQRVTLRCSPRSGDLSVYWYQQSLDQGLQFLIQYYNGEERAKGNILERFSAQQFPDLHSELNLSSLELGDSALYFCASSVGLGFDSYEQYFGPGTRLTVT.

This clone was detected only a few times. CDR3 DNA: TGTGCCAGCAGCGCGAGCCTGAGCACAGATACGCAGTATTTT. Protein sequence: CASSASLSTDTQYF. This chain uses TRBV9 with TRBJ2-3, with D hard to call. This CDR3 region has 14 residues. Trimming pared 3 bases from V and 0 bases from J, leaving 8 bases between. CDR1 and CDR2 from the germline V gene are SGDLS and YYNGEE.

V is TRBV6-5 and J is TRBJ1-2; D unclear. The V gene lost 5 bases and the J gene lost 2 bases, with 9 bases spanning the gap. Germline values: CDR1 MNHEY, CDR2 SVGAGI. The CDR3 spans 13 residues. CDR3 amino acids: CASSPGSNYGYTF. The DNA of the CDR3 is TGTGCCAGCAGTCCGGGATCCAACTATGGCTACACCTTC.

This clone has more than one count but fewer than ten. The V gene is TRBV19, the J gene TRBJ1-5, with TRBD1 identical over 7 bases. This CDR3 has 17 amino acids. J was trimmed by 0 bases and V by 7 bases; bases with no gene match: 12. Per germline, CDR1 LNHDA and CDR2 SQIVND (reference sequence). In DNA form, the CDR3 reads TGTGCCAGTACCCCCGTATTGGCAGGGGGTAGCAATCAGCCCCAGCATTTT. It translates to CASTPVLAGGSNQPQHF.

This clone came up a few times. The CDR3 loop reads CASQGHFNTEAFF. The CDR3 DNA sequence: TGTGCTAGCCAGGGACACTTCAACACTGAAGCTTTCTTT. V is TRBV12-5 and J is TRBJ1-1; D is possibly TRBD1 (6 bases). The CDR3 has 13 amino acids. The V end lost 9 bases, the J end lost 2 bases, and 13 bases lay between the germline ends. Germline loops: CDR1 LGHNT, CDR2 FRNRAP.

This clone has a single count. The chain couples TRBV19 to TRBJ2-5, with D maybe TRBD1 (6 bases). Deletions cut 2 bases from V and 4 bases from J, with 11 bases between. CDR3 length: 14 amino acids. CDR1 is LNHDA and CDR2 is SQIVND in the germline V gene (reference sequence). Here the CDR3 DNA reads TGTGCCAGTAGTATAACCCTGACAGGAGAGACCCAGTACTTC. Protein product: CASSITLTGETQYF.

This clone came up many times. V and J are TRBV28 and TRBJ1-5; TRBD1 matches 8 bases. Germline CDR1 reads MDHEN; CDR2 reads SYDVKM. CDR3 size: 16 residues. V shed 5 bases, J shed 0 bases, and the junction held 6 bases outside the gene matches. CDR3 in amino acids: CASSPRTGYSNQPQHF. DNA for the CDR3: TGTGCCAGCAGTCCCAGGACAGGGTATAGCAATCAGCCCCAGCATTTT.

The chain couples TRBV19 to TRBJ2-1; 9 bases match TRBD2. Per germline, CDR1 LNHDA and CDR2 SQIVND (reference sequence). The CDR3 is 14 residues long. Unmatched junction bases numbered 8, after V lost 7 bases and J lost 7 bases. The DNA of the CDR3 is TGTGCCAGTACGGCTAGACTAGCGGCGAATGAGCAGTTCTTC. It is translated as CASTARLAANEQFF.

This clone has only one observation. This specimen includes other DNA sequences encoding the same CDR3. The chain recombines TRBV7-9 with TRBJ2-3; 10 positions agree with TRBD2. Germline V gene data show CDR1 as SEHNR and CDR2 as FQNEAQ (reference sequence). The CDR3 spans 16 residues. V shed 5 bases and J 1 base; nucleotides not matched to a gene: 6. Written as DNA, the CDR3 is TGTGCCAGCAGCCCCTTAGCGGGAGGAGGCACAGATACGCAGTATTTT. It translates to CASSPLAGGGTDTQYF.

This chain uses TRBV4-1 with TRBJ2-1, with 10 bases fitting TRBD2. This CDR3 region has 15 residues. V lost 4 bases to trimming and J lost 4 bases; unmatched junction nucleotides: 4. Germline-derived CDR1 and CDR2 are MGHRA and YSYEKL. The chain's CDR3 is CASSRAGLAYNEQFF. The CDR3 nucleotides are TGCGCCAGCAGCCGGGCGGGACTAGCGTACAATGAGCAGTTCTTC.

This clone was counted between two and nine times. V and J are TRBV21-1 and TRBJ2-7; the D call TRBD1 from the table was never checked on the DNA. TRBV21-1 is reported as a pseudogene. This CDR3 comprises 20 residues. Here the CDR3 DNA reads TGTGCCAGCAGCAATGGAATCCCAAATGACAGGCTATCATCTTCCTACGAGCAGTACTTC. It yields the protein CASSNGIPNDRLSSSYEQYF.

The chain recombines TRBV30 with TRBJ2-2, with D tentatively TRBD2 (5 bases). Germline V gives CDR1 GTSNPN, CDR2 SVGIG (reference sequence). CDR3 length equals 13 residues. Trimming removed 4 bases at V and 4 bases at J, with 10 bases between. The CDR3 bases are TGTGCCTGGAAACGGGGATTCACCGGGGAGCTGTTTTTT. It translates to CAWKRGFTGELFF.

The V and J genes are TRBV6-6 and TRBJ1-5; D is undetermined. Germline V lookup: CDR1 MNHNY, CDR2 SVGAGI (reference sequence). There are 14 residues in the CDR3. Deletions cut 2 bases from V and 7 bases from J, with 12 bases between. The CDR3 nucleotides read TGTGCCAGCAGTTACGGTGGGCAGGAACAGCCCCAGCATTTT. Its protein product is CASSYGGQEQPQHF.

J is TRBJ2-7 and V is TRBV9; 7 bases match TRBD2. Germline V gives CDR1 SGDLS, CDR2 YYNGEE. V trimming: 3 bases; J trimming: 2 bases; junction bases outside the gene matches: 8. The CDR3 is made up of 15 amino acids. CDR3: CASSAYRDYPYEQYF. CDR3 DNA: TGTGCCAGCAGCGCCTACCGGGACTACCCCTACGAGCAGTACTTC. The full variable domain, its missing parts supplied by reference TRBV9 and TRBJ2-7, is DSGVTQTPKHLITATGQRVTLRCSPRSGDLSVYWYQQSLDQGLQFLIQYYNGEERAKGNILERFSAQQFPDLHSELNLSSLELGDSALYFCASSAYRDYPYEQYFGPGTRLTVT.